This TCR beta chain was obtained from a study of long-term antiretroviral therapy in people with HIV. The run of the v3.0 immunoSEQ assay was at survey level. Produced via immunoSEQ multiplex PCR; TCRdb's table is partial and in-frame only. This sample has about 8,500 clones; over 80% occur once, and the top ten carry around a tenth. PBMC samples from each donor numbered at least one pre-ART and at least two post-ART. Each HIV-infected participant was given treatment in the United States. Trimming took off 5 bases at V and 2 bases at J, with 11 bases between the two ends. CDR3 size: 14 residues. Germline-derived CDR1 and CDR2 are LNHNV and YYDKDF (reference sequence).

The receptor was isolated from a man aged 25-45 years with HIV. Sequences were derived from unsorted PBMCs, sampled 0.3 years before starting antiretroviral therapy. This sequence joins TRBV15 and TRBJ2-3; possibly TRBD1 for D (5 bases). As DNA, the CDR3 is TGTGCCACCAGCTCCAGGGTGACCACAGATACGCAGTATTTT. Translated, it gives CATSSRVTTDTQYF.